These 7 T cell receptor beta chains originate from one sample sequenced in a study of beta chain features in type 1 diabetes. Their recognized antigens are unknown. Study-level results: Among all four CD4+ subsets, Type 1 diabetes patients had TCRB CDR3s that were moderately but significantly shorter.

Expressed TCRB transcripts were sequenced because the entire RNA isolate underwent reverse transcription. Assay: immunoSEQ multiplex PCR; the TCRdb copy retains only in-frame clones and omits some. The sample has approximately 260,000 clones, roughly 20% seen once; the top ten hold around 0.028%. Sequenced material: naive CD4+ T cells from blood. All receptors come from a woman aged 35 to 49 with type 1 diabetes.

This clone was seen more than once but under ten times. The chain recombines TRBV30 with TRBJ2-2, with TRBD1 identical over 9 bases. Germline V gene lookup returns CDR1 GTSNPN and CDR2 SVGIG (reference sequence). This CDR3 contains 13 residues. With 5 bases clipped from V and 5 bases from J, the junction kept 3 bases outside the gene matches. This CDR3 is CAWGTGTTGELFF. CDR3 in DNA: TGTGCCTGGGGGACAGGGACGACCGGGGAGCTGTTTTTT.

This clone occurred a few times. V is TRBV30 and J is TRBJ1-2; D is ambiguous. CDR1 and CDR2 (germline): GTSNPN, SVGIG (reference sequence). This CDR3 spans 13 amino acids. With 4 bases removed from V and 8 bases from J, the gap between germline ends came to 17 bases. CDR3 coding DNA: TGTGCCTGGACCCCACGCGGGGTACAGGGCTACACCTTC. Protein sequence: CAWTPRGVQGYTF.

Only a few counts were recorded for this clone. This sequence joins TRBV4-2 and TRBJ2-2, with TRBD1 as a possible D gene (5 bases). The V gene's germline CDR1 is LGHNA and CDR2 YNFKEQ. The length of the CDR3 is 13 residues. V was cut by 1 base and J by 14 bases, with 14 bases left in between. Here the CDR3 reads CASSQVGQGSLFF. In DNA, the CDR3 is TGTGCCAGCAGCCAAGTAGGGCAGGGTTCACTGTTTTTT.

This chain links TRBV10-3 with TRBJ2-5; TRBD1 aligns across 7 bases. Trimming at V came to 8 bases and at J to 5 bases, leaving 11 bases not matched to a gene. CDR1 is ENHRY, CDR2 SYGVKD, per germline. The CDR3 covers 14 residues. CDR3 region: CAISFGQVAETQYF. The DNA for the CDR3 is TGTGCCATCTCTTTCGGACAGGTGGCGGAGACCCAGTACTTC.

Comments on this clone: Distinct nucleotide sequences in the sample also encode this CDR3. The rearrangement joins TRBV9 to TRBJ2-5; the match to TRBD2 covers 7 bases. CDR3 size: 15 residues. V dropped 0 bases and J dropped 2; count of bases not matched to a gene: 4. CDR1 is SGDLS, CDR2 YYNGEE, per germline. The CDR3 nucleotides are TGTGCCAGCAGCGTAGGGGCTAGCGGACAAGAGACCCAGTACTTC. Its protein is CASSVGASGQETQYF. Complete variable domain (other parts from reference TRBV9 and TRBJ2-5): DSGVTQTPKHLITATGQRVTLRCSPRSGDLSVYWYQQSLDQGLQFLIQYYNGEERAKGNILERFSAQQFPDLHSELNLSSLELGDSALYFCASSVGASGQETQYFGPGTRLLVL.

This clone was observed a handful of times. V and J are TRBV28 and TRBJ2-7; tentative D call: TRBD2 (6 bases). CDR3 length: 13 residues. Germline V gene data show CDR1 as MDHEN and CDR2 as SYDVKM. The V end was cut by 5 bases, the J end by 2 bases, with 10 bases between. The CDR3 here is CASSDSGPYEQYF. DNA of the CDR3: TGTGCCAGCAGTGATAGCGGCCCCTACGAGCAGTACTTC. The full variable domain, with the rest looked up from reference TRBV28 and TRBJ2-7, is DVKVTQSSRYLVKRTGEKVFLECVQDMDHENMFWYRQDPGLGLRLIYFSYDVKMKEKGDIPEGYSVSREKKERFSLILESASTNQTSMYLCASSDSGPYEQYFGPGTRLTVT.

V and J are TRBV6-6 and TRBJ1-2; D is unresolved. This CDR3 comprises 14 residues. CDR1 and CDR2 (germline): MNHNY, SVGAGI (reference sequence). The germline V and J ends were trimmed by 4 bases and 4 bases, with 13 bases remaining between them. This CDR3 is CASSSLDGLYGYTF. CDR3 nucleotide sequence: TGTGCCAGCAGTTCCCTCGACGGACTCTATGGCTACACCTTC.